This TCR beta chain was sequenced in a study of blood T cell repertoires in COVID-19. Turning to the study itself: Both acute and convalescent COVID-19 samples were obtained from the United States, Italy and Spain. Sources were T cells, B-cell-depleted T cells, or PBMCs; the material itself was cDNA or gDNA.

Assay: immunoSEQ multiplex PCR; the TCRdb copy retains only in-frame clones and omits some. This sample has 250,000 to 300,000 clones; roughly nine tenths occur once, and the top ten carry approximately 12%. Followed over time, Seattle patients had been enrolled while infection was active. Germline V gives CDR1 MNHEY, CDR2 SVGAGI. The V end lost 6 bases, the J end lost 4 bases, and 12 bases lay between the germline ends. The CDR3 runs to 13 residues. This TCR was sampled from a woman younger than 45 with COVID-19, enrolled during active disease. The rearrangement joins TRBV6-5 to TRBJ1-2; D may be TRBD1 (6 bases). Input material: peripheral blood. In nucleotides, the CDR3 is TGTGCCAGCAGACGCGGGGGCCGCTATGGCTACACCTTC. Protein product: CASRRGGRYGYTF.